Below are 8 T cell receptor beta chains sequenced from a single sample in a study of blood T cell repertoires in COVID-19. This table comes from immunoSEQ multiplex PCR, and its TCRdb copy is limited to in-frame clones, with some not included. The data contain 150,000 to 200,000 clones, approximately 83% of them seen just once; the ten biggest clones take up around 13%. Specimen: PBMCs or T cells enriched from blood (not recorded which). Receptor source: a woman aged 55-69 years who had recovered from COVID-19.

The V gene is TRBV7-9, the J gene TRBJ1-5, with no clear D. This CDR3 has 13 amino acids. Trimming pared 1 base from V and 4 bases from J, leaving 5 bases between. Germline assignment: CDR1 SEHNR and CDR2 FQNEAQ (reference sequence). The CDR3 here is CASSLGPNQPQHF. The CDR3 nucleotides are TGTGCCAGCAGCTTAGGGCCAAATCAGCCCCAGCATTTT.

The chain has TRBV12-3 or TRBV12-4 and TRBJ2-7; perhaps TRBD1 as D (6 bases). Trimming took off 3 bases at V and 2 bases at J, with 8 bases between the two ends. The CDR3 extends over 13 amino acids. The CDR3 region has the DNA TGTGCCAGCAGTTTTACAGGGCCCTACGAGCAGTACTTC. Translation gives CASSFTGPYEQYF.

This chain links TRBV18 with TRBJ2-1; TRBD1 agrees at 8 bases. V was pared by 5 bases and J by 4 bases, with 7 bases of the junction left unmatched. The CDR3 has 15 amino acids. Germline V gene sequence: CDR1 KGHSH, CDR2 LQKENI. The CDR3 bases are TGTGCCAGCTCATCCGGGACAGGTAGATACAATGAGCAGTTCTTC. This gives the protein CASSSGTGRYNEQFF.

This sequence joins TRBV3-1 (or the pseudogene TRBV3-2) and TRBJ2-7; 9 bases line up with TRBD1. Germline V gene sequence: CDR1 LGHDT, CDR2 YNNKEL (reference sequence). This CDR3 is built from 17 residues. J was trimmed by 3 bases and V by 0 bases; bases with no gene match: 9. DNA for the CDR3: TGTGCCAGCAGCCAAGATTTTTCCCGGGACAGGGTCTACGAGCAGTACTTC. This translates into CASSQDFSRDRVYEQYF.

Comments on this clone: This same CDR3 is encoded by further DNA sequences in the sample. CDR3 residues: CASSSMTGRNTEAFF. The DNA for the CDR3 is TGTGCCAGCAGCTCAATGACAGGGAGGAACACTGAAGCTTTCTTT. The chain links TRBV11-2 to TRBJ1-1; 7 nucleotides align to TRBD1. Germline CDR1 and CDR2: SGHAT and FQNNGV. Unmatched junction bases numbered 6, after V lost 4 bases and J lost 1 base. CDR3 size: 15 residues.

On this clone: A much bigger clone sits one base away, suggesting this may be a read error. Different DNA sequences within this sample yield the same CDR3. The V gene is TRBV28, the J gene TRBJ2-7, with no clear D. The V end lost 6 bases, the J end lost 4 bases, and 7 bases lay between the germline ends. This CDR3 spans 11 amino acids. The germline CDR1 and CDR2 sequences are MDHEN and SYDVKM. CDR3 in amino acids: CASSSPYEQYF. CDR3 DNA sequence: TGTGCCAGCAGCTCCCCTTACGAGCAGTACTTC. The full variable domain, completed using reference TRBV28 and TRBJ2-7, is DVKVTQSSRYLVKRTGEKVFLECVQDMDHENMFWYRQDPGLGLRLIYFSYDVKMKEKGDIPEGYSVSREKKERFSLILESASTNQTSMYLCASSSPYEQYFGPGTRLTVT.

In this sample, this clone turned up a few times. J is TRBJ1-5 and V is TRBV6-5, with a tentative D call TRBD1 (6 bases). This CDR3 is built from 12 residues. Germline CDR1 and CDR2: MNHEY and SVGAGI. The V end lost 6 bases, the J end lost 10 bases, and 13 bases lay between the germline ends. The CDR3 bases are TGTGCCAGCAGCGGACCGGGGACACCCCAGCATTTT. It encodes CASSGPGTPQHF.

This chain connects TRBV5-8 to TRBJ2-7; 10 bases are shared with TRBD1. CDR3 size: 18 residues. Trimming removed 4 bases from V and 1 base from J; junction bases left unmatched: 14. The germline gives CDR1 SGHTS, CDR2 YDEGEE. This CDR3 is CASSPGTGVGGGSYEQYF. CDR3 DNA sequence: TGTGCCAGCAGCCCCGGGACAGGGGTCGGAGGGGGGTCCTACGAGCAGTACTTC.